This TCR beta chain stems from a study of blood T cell repertoires in COVID-19. Study summary: The analysed material was cDNA or gDNA that came from T cells, B-cell-depleted T cells, or PBMCs.

Original processing notes: Reference gene primer amplification yielded estimated nucleated cell counts. Clones were sequenced by immunoSEQ multiplex PCR, and TCRdb holds only the in-frame ones, with some missing. Clone size and the V and J calls come from that table; the DNA yielded D and trimming. The profile shows approximately 50,000 clones, more than 90% of them singletons. Germline assignment: CDR1 MNHNY and CDR2 SVGAGI (reference sequence). The length of the CDR3 is 12 residues. Deletions cut 0 bases from V and 11 bases from J, with 9 bases between. What was sequenced was peripheral blood. This receptor was obtained from a human donor in a cohort sampled during active COVID-19. The genes are TRBV6-6 and TRBJ2-3; TRBD1 might be the D (5 bases). The CDR3 loop reads CASSYSERGQYF. In nucleotides, the CDR3 is TGTGCCAGCAGTTACTCTGAAAGGGGGCAGTATTTT.